The 5 T cell receptor beta chains reported below all come from one sample, sequenced in a study of blood T cell repertoires in COVID-19. Profiling relied on immunoSEQ multiplex PCR, and the TCRdb table lists in-frame clones only, not all of them. In the table there are approximately 210,000 clones, approximately 82% of which are singletons. The sequenced material came from peripheral blood. The origin of the receptors is a man aged 45-65 years with active or convalescent COVID-19.

The gene calls are TRBV5-1 and TRBJ2-6; 7 bases agree with TRBD1. This CDR3 is built from 18 residues. The germline CDR1 and CDR2 sequences are SGHRS and YFSETQ. The J segment lost 2 bases and the V segment lost 5 bases, leaving 13 bases of the junction unmatched. Here the CDR3 DNA reads TGCGCCAGCAGTAAACAGGGGACAGCTCTGGCTGGGGCCAACGTCCTGACTTTC. Encoded protein: CASSKQGTALAGANVLTF.

In this sample, this clone turned up once. This chain uses TRBV4-2 with TRBJ2-3; TRBD1 matches at 7 bases. CDR1 is LGHNA, CDR2 YNFKEQ, per germline. CDR3 length: 15 amino acids. After removal of 6 bases from V and 5 bases from J, the junction contained 11 bases not matched to a gene. For the CDR3, the DNA is TGTGCCAGCAGTTTCTTCGACAGGGATGGAGATACGCAGTATTTT. This sequence encodes CASSFFDRDGDTQYF.

The sample holds a few counts of this clone. The chain combines TRBV30 with TRBJ1-4; D uncertain. V lost 2 bases, J lost 6 bases, and 16 bases lay in between. The V gene's germline CDR1 is GTSNPN and CDR2 SVGIG (reference sequence). The CDR3 is made up of 15 amino acids. The CDR3 protein is CAWSPGAGFYEKLFF. CDR3 coding DNA: TGTGCCTGGAGTCCCGGAGCGGGGTTTTATGAAAAACTGTTTTTT.

The chain carries TRBV18 and TRBJ2-2; D is possibly TRBD1 (5 bases). Germline CDR1 KGHSH, CDR2 LQKENI. This CDR3 comprises 16 residues. Trimming left V 2 bases short and J 3 bases short, with 13 bases between. In nucleotides, the CDR3 is TGTGCCAGCTCACCATTTATAAAAGGGGACACCGGGGAGCTGTTTTTT. Its translation is CASSPFIKGDTGELFF.

Only a few counts were recorded for this clone. The CDR3 region is CASSYKETGQGSNTGELFF. Written as DNA, the CDR3 is TGTGCCAGCAGTTACAAAGAGACTGGACAGGGGTCGAACACCGGGGAGCTGTTTTTT. This chain uses TRBV6-9 with TRBJ2-2, with 9 positions matching TRBD1. The junction had 11 bases not matched to a gene; V was cut back by 3 bases and J by 0 bases. The germline CDR1 and CDR2 sequences are MNHGY and SVAAGI. This CDR3 region has 19 residues.